Included here is one T cell receptor (beta chain) sequence, with context. The sample belongs to a study of blood T cell repertoires in COVID-19. Study-wide background: From the United States, Italy and Spain came samples of acute and convalescent COVID-19. PBMCs, B-cell-depleted T cells, or T cells provided the cDNA or gDNA that made up the material.

Trimming took 5 bases from V and 5 from J; bases not matched to a gene: 9. This CDR3 region has 15 residues. Looked up from germline, CDR1 is SEHNR and CDR2 is FQNEAQ (reference sequence). Per the original methods: Counts of nucleated cells, estimated from reference gene primer amplification, were obtained. The data were produced by immunoSEQ multiplex PCR, yet TCRdb's version contains in-frame clones alone and is incomplete. The V and J calls and clone size were taken over from that table, and D and trimming were inferred from the DNA. The table shows 95,000 to 150,000 clones, with roughly three quarters occurring only once.

The specimen sequenced was peripheral blood. V and J are TRBV7-9 and TRBJ2-1; 7 bases fit TRBD1. The receptor was isolated from a human donor in a cohort sampled during active COVID-19. Written as DNA, the CDR3 is TGTGCCAGCAGCATAATGACAGGGCTCGACAATGAGCAGTTCTTC. As protein: CASSIMTGLDNEQFF.